These 3 T cell receptor beta chains were sequenced from one sample in a study of beta chain features in type 1 diabetes. Study outcomes and limitations: Researchers report that Type 1 diabetes patients had moderately but significantly shorter TCRB CDR3s across all four CD4+ subsets.

TCRB transcripts that were expressed got sequenced, as all of the isolated RNA had been reverse transcribed. The protocol was immunoSEQ multiplex PCR, while the TCRdb copy is restricted to in-frame clones and leaves out a portion. Counted here are 100,000 to 150,000 clones, 9% occurring once; the ten biggest clones make up 0.75%. Antigens for these TCRs are unknown. Input material: central memory CD4+ T cells from blood. The receptors shown here come from a man aged 25 to 40 with type 1 diabetes.

This clone has more than one count but fewer than ten. The V and J genes are TRBV5-1 and TRBJ2-3; 11 bases map to TRBD2. V shed 4 bases and J 1 base; nucleotides not matched to a gene: 5. The CDR3 is made up of 16 amino acids. Germline V lookup: CDR1 SGHRS, CDR2 YFSETQ. CDR3 nucleotide sequence: TGCGCCAGCAGCAACGGGACTAGCGGCCGCACAGATACGCAGTATTTT. Protein: CASSNGTSGRTDTQYF.

This clone showed up just a few times. Compared with germline, one end of the junction differs, possibly owing to a read error. The chain joins TRBV7-7 to TRBJ2-2; no firm D call. Germline CDR1 SSHAT, CDR2 FNYEAQ (reference sequence). This CDR3 has 14 amino acids. The CDR3 spells CASSPNPQAGELFF. For the CDR3, the DNA is TGTGCTAGCAGCCCAAACCCCCAGGCCGGGGAGCTGTTTTTT.

This clone was counted between two and nine times. The chain couples TRBV7-2 to TRBJ2-1; 12 bases agree with TRBD1. V gave up 5 bases and J gave up 7 bases; unmatched junction bases: 9. The CDR3 spans 16 residues. Germline V gene data show CDR1 as SGHTA and CDR2 as FQGNSA. This CDR3 is CASSPLWGQGANEQFF. CDR3 nucleotides: TGTGCCAGCAGCCCATTGTGGGGACAGGGGGCAAATGAGCAGTTCTTC.